This TCR beta chain was obtained from a study of blood T cell repertoires in COVID-19. Across the study: The origin of the acute and convalescent COVID-19 samples was the United States, Italy and Spain.

Authors' data handling: Using reference gene primer amplification, nucleated cell counts were estimated. The assay was immunoSEQ multiplex PCR, and TCRdb's table has in-frame clones only and misses some. D and trimming were read from the DNA, whereas the V and J calls and clone size are those reported in that table. The table lists 350,000 to 450,000 clones, 85% of them singletons. The CDR3 is 15 residues long. Trimming removed 4 bases from V and 3 bases from J; junction bases left unmatched: 9. Looked up from germline, CDR1 is SGHTA and CDR2 is FQGTGA. Material: peripheral blood. V and J are TRBV7-3 and TRBJ2-7; TRBD1 matches at 7 bases. The sequence was obtained from a young woman with acute or convalescent COVID-19. In DNA form, the CDR3 reads TGTGCCAGCAGCTCCTCCGGGACAGAGAGCTACGAGCAGTACTTC. It encodes CASSSSGTESYEQYF.